Listed below are T cell receptor beta chains from one sample, sequenced in a study of blood T cells in healthy people across ages. TCRdb redid the calling of the 5' RACE reads with MiXCR, one entry per CDR3 protein. The sample lists about 1 million distinct CDR3 sequences; less than 50% were seen once. Sequencing used blood. These receptors all come from a woman between 55 and 75 years old in good health. The CDR3 runs from the conserved cysteine through the conserved F or W. A D gene is named only where the DNA matches it firmly. The listing skips clone size in some rows; elsewhere it reads once, few, many or a size class.

abundance	j_gene	d_gene	v_gene	CDR3aa	CDR3nt
few	TRBJ2-1	.	TRBV5-1	CASDLGGVNSEQFF	TGCGCCAGCGACTTAGGGGGGGTAAATAGTGAGCAGTTCTTC
.	TRBJ2-7	TRBD2	TRBV2	CASRALGLAVNYEQYF	TGTGCCAGCAGAGCTCTGGGACTAGCGGTCAACTACGAGCAGTACTTC
.	TRBJ2-1	.	TRBV7-2	CASSFPGPQGNEQFF	TGTGCCAGCAGCTTCCCGGGCCCTCAGGGCAATGAGCAGTTCTTC
few	TRBJ1-2	.	TRBV20-1	CSARDRGTVVYGYTF	TGCAGTGCTAGAGATAGAGGGACGGTTGTCTATGGCTACACCTTC
.	TRBJ1-1	.	TRBV6-6	CASSPSPRGTEAFF	TGTGCCAGCAGTCCGTCCCCGAGAGGCACTGAAGCTTTCTTT
.	TRBJ2-5	TRBD1	TRBV7-9	CASGPGTGQETQYF	TGTGCCAGCGGACCCGGGACAGGACAAGAGACCCAGTACTTC
.	TRBJ1-6	TRBD1	TRBV7-2	CASSLGYRGPSSPLHF	TGTGCCAGCAGCTTAGGCTACAGGGGGCCGTCCTCACCCCTCCACTTT
once	TRBJ2-1	TRBD2	TRBV7-7	CASSRAIPYQAGEDGQFF	TGTGCTAGCAGCCGCGCAATCCCCTATCAAGCGGGGGAAGATGGGCAGTTCTTC
.	TRBJ2-4	.	TRBV20-1	CSARVPGGSDIQYF	TGCAGTGCTAGAGTCCCAGGGGGGAGTGACATTCAGTACTTC
many	TRBJ2-5	TRBD2	TRBV5-1	CASSSGTSGTQETQYF	TGCGCCAGCAGCTCAGGGACTAGCGGGACACAAGAGACCCAGTACTTC
.	TRBJ1-5	TRBD1	TRBV20-1	CSARLGQGGNQPQHF	TGCAGTGCTAGACTTGGACAGGGAGGGAATCAGCCCCAGCATTTT
.	TRBJ2-1	.	TRBV5-1	CASSLVQGLLNEQFF	TGCGCCAGCAGCTTGGTACAGGGTCTTTTGAATGAGCAGTTCTTC
.	TRBJ2-1	TRBD2	TRBV12-3/TRBV12-4	CASSLAQGAGVSYNEQFF	TGTGCCAGCAGTTTAGCGCAAGGAGCGGGGGTTTCCTACAATGAGCAGTTCTTC
.	TRBJ2-7	TRBD2	TRBV20-1	CSARGAGTSGYEQYF	TGCAGTGCTAGAGGTGCCGGGACTAGCGGCTACGAGCAGTACTTC
.	TRBJ2-3	.	TRBV7-2	CASRIRQGSTDTQYF	TGTGCCAGCAGAATTAGGCAGGGAAGCACAGATACGCAGTATTTT
few	TRBJ2-7	TRBD1	TRBV20-1	CSAIARQGVTYEQYF	TGCAGTGCTATCGCCCGTCAGGGGGTAACGTACGAGCAGTACTTC
few	TRBJ1-4	.	TRBV7-8	CASSDSWGTNEKLFF	TGTGCCAGCAGCGACTCGTGGGGTACTAATGAAAAACTGTTTTTT
few	TRBJ2-1	.	TRBV10-2	CASSDGVTPHNEQFF	TGCGCCAGCAGCGATGGCGTAACGCCTCACAATGAGCAGTTCTTC
.	TRBJ1-3	.	TRBV18	CASSGQTYSGNTIYF	TGTGCCAGCTCAGGACAGACCTACTCTGGAAACACCATATATTTT
.	TRBJ2-7	.	TRBV12-3/TRBV12-4	CASSRDKEGVDEQYF	TGTGCCAGCAGTCGGGACAAGGAGGGGGTTGACGAGCAGTACTTC
once	TRBJ2-1	TRBD2	TRBV6-1	CASSEVPPGTSVYNEQFF	TGTGCCAGCAGTGAAGTGCCACCCGGGACTAGCGTTTACAATGAGCAGTTCTTC
.	TRBJ2-7	TRBD2	TRBV6-1	CASRIGLAAYEQYF	TGTGCCAGCAGGATAGGACTAGCGGCCTACGAGCAGTACTTC
.	TRBJ1-1	.	TRBV7-9	CASSRGGGSTEAFF	TGTGCCAGCAGTAGAGGGGGAGGAAGCACTGAAGCTTTCTTT
few	TRBJ2-7	TRBD2	TRBV29-1	CSVEGVAGYEQYF	TGCAGCGTTGAGGGCGTAGCGGGCTACGAGCAGTACTTC
once	TRBJ2-1	.	TRBV9	CASSPPGGGTNYNEQFF	TGTGCCAGCAGCCCCCCGGGGGGCGGGACCAATTACAATGAGCAGTTCTTC
.	TRBJ1-5	TRBD1	TRBV6-1	CASSVDRGNQPQHF	TGTGCCAGCAGTGTCGACAGGGGCAATCAGCCCCAGCATTTT
.	TRBJ2-7	.	TRBV25-1	CASSEWGGRSNYEQYF	TGTGCCAGCAGTGAATGGGGGGGCAGGAGTAACTACGAGCAGTACTTC
few	TRBJ1-6	.	TRBV27	CASSPVTPQGIGSPLHF	TGTGCCAGCAGCCCCGTCACCCCGCAGGGCATAGGATCACCCCTCCACTTT
once	TRBJ2-7	.	TRBV2	CASSVAYSYEQYF	TGTGCCAGCAGTGTCGCGTACTCCTACGAGCAGTACTTC
.	TRBJ2-5	TRBD1	TRBV3-1	CASSQAGGLRETQYF	TGTGCCAGCAGCCAGGCAGGGGGCCTGCGAGAGACCCAGTACTTC
few	TRBJ2-7	.	TRBV20-1	CSARDPRLVVVSEQYF	TGCAGTGCTAGAGATCCCCGACTAGTGGTTGTTTCCGAGCAGTACTTC
few	TRBJ2-7	.	TRBV20-1	CSAPARQGVYEQYF	TGCAGTGCTCCCGCCAGGCAGGGCGTCTACGAGCAGTACTTC
.	TRBJ2-1	TRBD1	TRBV20-1	CSARDRGGTGSNEQFF	TGCAGTGCTAGAGATAGGGGCGGGACAGGGTCCAATGAGCAGTTCTTC
.	TRBJ1-2	.	TRBV7-9	CASRPMGGNGGYTF	TGTGCCAGCAGGCCTATGGGAGGGAATGGTGGCTACACCTTC
.	TRBJ2-6	TRBD1	TRBV6-2/TRBV6-3	CASSQPGQGASGANVLTF	TGTGCCAGCAGTCAGCCGGGACAGGGGGCGAGTGGGGCCAACGTCCTGACTTTC
few	TRBJ2-3	.	TRBV15	CATGPGLSTDTQYF	TGTGCCACCGGGCCGGGACTTAGCACAGATACGCAGTATTTT
.	TRBJ2-2	TRBD2	TRBV6-2/TRBV6-3	CASRYSGYTGELFF	TGTGCCAGCAGATATAGCGGGTACACCGGGGAGCTGTTTTTT